One sample yielded the 4 T cell receptor beta chains listed below, sequenced in a study of T cell responses to AZD1222 COVID-19 vaccine. Clones were read by immunoSEQ multiplex PCR, and TCRdb kept only the in-frame ones, dropping some. The sample consists of about 110,000 clones, roughly 86% of them appearing once. The source was peripheral blood, collected 28 days after the second AZD1222 dose. The receptors come from an adult who received the AZD1222 COVID-19 vaccine.

This chain uses TRBV27 with TRBJ1-5; D call uncertain. V lost 2 bases and J lost 6, with 8 bases in between. CDR1 is MNHEY, CDR2 SMNVEV, per germline (reference sequence). This CDR3 has 13 amino acids. The CDR3 loop is CASSLRAGQPQHF. The CDR3 nucleotides read TGTGCCAGCAGTTTACGGGCGGGTCAGCCCCAGCATTTT.

This rearrangement joins TRBV4-3 to TRBJ1-5; 7 bases match TRBD1. The CDR3 has 15 residues. The germline V gene has CDR1 LGHNA and CDR2 YSLEER. V shed 4 bases and J 5 bases; nucleotides not matched to a gene: 8. This chain's CDR3 is CASSPATGAHQPQHF. The CDR3 coding sequence is TGCGCCAGCAGCCCCGCTACAGGGGCCCATCAGCCCCAGCATTTT.

This chain uses TRBV7-3 with TRBJ1-1, with a tentative D call TRBD1 (5 bases). Trimming stripped 0 bases from V and 5 bases from J, with 19 bases between. In germline, CDR1 is SGHTA, CDR2 FQGTGA. There are 17 residues in the CDR3. CDR3 sequence: CASSLTSRLGEGTEAFF. The CDR3 nucleotides read TGTGCCAGCAGCTTAACAAGTCGTTTAGGGGAGGGGACTGAAGCTTTCTTT.

The chain combines TRBV28 with TRBJ2-5, with 11 bases aligning to TRBD2. The CDR3 spans 18 residues. V was pared by 5 bases and J by 5 bases, with 16 bases of the junction left unmatched. Germline V gene sequence: CDR1 MDHEN, CDR2 SYDVKM. The CDR3 sequence is CASSPGVAGGVYTETQYF. Written as DNA, the CDR3 is TGTGCCAGCAGTCCCGGAGTAGCGGGAGGGGTCTATACGGAGACCCAGTACTTC.